This entry lists 10 T cell receptor beta chains sequenced from one sample in a study of blood T cell repertoires in COVID-19 (dated by TCRdb to 2018 to 2020). The library was made by the immunoSEQ multiplex PCR assay. In its TCRdb copy, this immuneACCESS table keeps in-frame sequences only and misses some clones. Where compared with another copy, unresolved V genes explain less than half of these, and the others have no known cause. This sample comprises roughly 120,000 clones, about 88% of them detected only once. Jointly, the top ten make up around 4.6% of the sample. Specimen: peripheral blood. These TCRs come from a man aged 60 to 75 with COVID-19, enrolled during active disease.

J is TRBJ2-3 and V is TRBV7-9; 12 nucleotides line up with TRBD2. Germline-derived CDR1 and CDR2 are SEHNR and FQNEAQ (reference sequence). V lost 3 bases and J lost 6; bases outside the gene matches: 7. The CDR3 is made up of 16 amino acids. CDR3 sequence reads: CASSFSSGRAEDTQYF. CDR3 nucleotide sequence: TGTGCCAGCAGCTTTTCTAGCGGGAGGGCCGAGGATACGCAGTATTTT.

The chain links TRBV2 to TRBJ2-2; the D is unclear. V dropped 7 bases and J dropped 1 base, with 7 bases sitting between them. Germline V lookup: CDR1 SNHLY, CDR2 FYNNEI. The CDR3 has 13 amino acids. The CDR3 reads CASTTENTGELFF. Written as DNA, the CDR3 is TGTGCCAGCACTACAGAGAACACCGGGGAGCTGTTTTTT.

This rearrangement joins TRBV7-9 to TRBJ2-7, with D maybe TRBD2 (6 bases). CDR1 and CDR2 (germline): SEHNR, FQNEAQ (reference sequence). Deletions cut 5 bases from V and 0 bases from J, with 14 bases between. The CDR3 contains 15 residues. CDR3 sequence (DNA): TGTGCCAGCAGCGCCGACGGGGGACCCTCCTACGAGCAGTACTTC. Protein sequence: CASSADGGPSYEQYF.

This chain links TRBV9 with TRBJ1-3; 7 bases match TRBD1. This CDR3 has 15 residues. The V segment lost 4 bases and the J segment 1 base; nucleotides outside the gene matches: 5. Looked up from germline, CDR1 is SGDLS and CDR2 is YYNGEE. Here the CDR3 reads CASSIRQGSGNTIYF. For the CDR3, the DNA is TGTGCCAGCAGCATTAGACAGGGTTCTGGAAACACCATATATTTT.

V gene TRBV10-3 combines with J gene TRBJ1-1; 7 positions agree with TRBD1. Looked up from germline, CDR1 is ENHRY and CDR2 is SYGVKD. The trim removed 7 bases at V and 1 base at J, leaving 6 bases unmatched. CDR3 length: 14 amino acids. In DNA, the CDR3 is TGTGCCATCACAGAGGACAGGACGAACACTGAAGCTTTCTTT. Its translation is CAITEDRTNTEAFF.

This clone showed up just once. The V gene is TRBV4-3, the J gene TRBJ1-1, with 7 nucleotides matching TRBD1. With 4 bases clipped from V and 2 bases from J, the junction kept 1 base outside the gene matches. The CDR3 covers 13 residues. Germline V gives CDR1 LGHNA, CDR2 YSLEER. As DNA, the CDR3 is TGCGCCAGCAGCCCAGGGGGAAACACTGAAGCTTTCTTT. Its translation: CASSPGGNTEAFF.

The V call is TRBV5-6, the J call TRBJ2-2; D is possibly TRBD1 (6 bases). The CDR3 has 16 residues. Germline values: CDR1 SGHDT, CDR2 YYEEEE. Deletions cut 4 bases from V and 4 bases from J, with 17 bases between. CDR3 residues: CASSPMDRTVTGELFF. CDR3 bases: TGTGCCAGCAGCCCTATGGATCGGACAGTCACCGGGGAGCTGTTTTTT. The whole variable domain, filled in from reference TRBV5-6 and TRBJ2-2, reads DAGVTQSPTHLIKTRGQQVTLRCSPKSGHDTVSWYQQALGQGPQFIFQYYEEEERQRGNFPDRFSGHQFPNYSSELNVNALLLGDSALYLCASSPMDRTVTGELFFGEGSRLTVL.

This chain uses TRBV5-6 with TRBJ2-1, with 7 bases aligning to TRBD2. CDR1 SGHDT and CDR2 YYEEEE come from the germline V gene. The V segment lost 4 bases and the J segment 5 bases; nucleotides outside the gene matches: 9. The CDR3 covers 15 residues. CDR3 DNA sequence: TGTGCCAGCAGCCGTTTTCGGGAGGTGGACAATGAGCAGTTCTTC. This gives the protein CASSRFREVDNEQFF.

The chain has TRBV27 and TRBJ1-6; 8 bases align to TRBD1. The CDR3 loop spans 17 amino acids. The J segment lost 0 bases and the V segment lost 6 bases, leaving 7 bases of the junction unmatched. The germline gives CDR1 MNHEY, CDR2 SMNVEV (reference sequence). CDR3 sequence: CASSPTGGSSYNSPLHF. The CDR3 region has the DNA TGTGCCAGCAGCCCTACAGGGGGAAGCTCCTATAATTCACCCCTCCACTTT.

This sequence joins TRBV6-5 and TRBJ1-1, with a possible D match to TRBD1 (5 bases). This CDR3 comprises 14 residues. In germline, CDR1 is MNHEY, CDR2 SVGAGI. Trimming took 5 bases from V and 3 from J, leaving 13 bases between them. The CDR3 sequence is CASSLRGGDTEAFF. The CDR3 coding sequence is TGTGCCAGCAGTCTTCGGGGGGGGGACACTGAAGCTTTCTTT.